The 2 T cell receptor beta chains below were found in one sample sequenced in a study of Ad26.COV2.S vaccination and SARS-CoV-2 variants. The data were produced by immunoSEQ multiplex PCR, yet TCRdb's version contains in-frame clones alone and is incomplete. This table holds under 150,000 clones, just over 85% found once. Specimen: peripheral blood, collected after recovery from COVID-19. These receptors originate from a human donor who had recovered from COVID-19.

The gene calls are TRBV6-1 and TRBJ2-4; weak D call: TRBD1 (5 bases). Per the germline V gene, CDR1 is MNHNS and CDR2 is SASEGT. Trimming stripped 2 bases from V and 6 bases from J, with 14 bases between. The CDR3 length is 15 residues. The CDR3 DNA is TGTGCCAGCAGTGAAAGGCGACAGTCTGGAAACATTCAGTACTTC. Its protein is CASSERRQSGNIQYF.

Written as DNA, the CDR3 is TGTGCCAGCAGCTTAGTGGGAATCCACCTCTGCGAGCAGTACTTC. Translated, it gives CASSLVGIHLCEQYF. J is TRBJ2-7 and V is TRBV7-2, with no clear D. Germline loops: CDR1 SGHTA, CDR2 FQGNSA. With 1 base removed from V and 6 bases from J, the gap between germline ends came to 16 bases. The CDR3 spans 15 residues. The variable domain in full, completed from reference TRBV7-2 and TRBJ2-7, reads GAGVSQSPSNKVTEKGKDVELRCDPISGHTALYWYRQSLGQGLEFLIYFQGNSAPDKSGLPSDRFSAERTGGSVSTLTIQRTQQEDSAVYLCASSLVGIHLCEQYFGPGTRLTVT.